The rows below give T cell receptor beta chains drawn from one sample of a study of response to subunit inactivated influenza vaccine. A single record per CDR3 protein comes from TCRdb applying MiXCR to the RT-PCR reads. Seen here are roughly 780,000 distinct CDR3 sequences, about 18% observed once, and the top ten hold roughly a tenth. Here the sequenced sample was PBMCs from blood, taken roughly 5 days after vaccination. The origin of the receptors is a man aged 45-60 years who received an inactivated influenza vaccine. The CDR3 runs from the conserved cysteine through the conserved F or W. A D gene is named only where the DNA matches it firmly. Rows may omit the clone size; those that give it use once, few, many or a size class.

CDR3 DNA | CDR3 protein | J gene | V gene | D gene | clone size
TGCAGTGCTTCTATAGCGGGAGGGCCCTCGAGCACAGATACGCAGTATTTT | CSASIAGGPSSTDTQYF | TRBJ2-3 | TRBV20-1 | TRBD2 | .
TGTGCCAGCAGATCGAGCGGGGGTCCGAACACCGGGGAGCTGTTTTTT | CASRSSGGPNTGELFF | TRBJ2-2 | TRBV6-1 | TRBD2 | .
TGTGCCAGCAGCCCCGGACGGGGCACCGGGGAGCTGTTTTTT | CASSPGRGTGELFF | TRBJ2-2 | TRBV5-8 | . | .
TGTGCCAGCACCAATTGGGGCATCCCTAGCGGGAGGACCATTAGCTCCTACAATGAGCAGTTCTTC | CASTNWGIPSGRTISSYNEQFF | TRBJ2-1 | TRBV4-2 | TRBD2 | few
TGTGCCTGGAGTGTAGGGCTAGCGGGAGGGAGCAGGGAGCTGTTTTTT | CAWSVGLAGGSRELFF | TRBJ2-2 | TRBV30 | TRBD2 | .
TGTGCCAGCAGTCAGAGCCTGGGTCTCGAGCAGTACTTC | CASSQSLGLEQYF | TRBJ2-7 | TRBV27 | . | .
TGTGCCAGCAGAGAGTTATTCAGCTCCTACGAGCAGTACTTC | CASRELFSSYEQYF | TRBJ2-7 | TRBV6-1 | . | .
TGTGCCAGCAGTTATCAAACTAGCGGGAGAGCCTACGAGCAGTACTTC | CASSYQTSGRAYEQYF | TRBJ2-7 | TRBV6-5 | TRBD2 | few
TGCGCCAGCAGCCCTTCCGAAGGGACTAGCAGGAAGACCCAGTACTTC | CASSPSEGTSRKTQYF | TRBJ2-5 | TRBV5-1 | TRBD2 | .
TGTGCCAGCAGTTTAGGGGGAGGGGGCCTCTACGAGCAGTACTTC | CASSLGGGGLYEQYF | TRBJ2-7 | TRBV27 | . | many
TGTGCCAGCAGCGTTACGAGGGGAAGCTCCTACGAGCAGTACTTC | CASSVTRGSSYEQYF | TRBJ2-7 | TRBV7-2 | . | few
TGCGCCAGCAGCTCCCACGGCCAGGTACGCTCTGGGGCCAACGTCCTGACTTTC | CASSSHGQVRSGANVLTF | TRBJ2-6 | TRBV5-1 | . | few
TGCAGCGTTGAACCACCTGGGGCGGGAGGGACAGATACGCAGTATTTT | CSVEPPGAGGTDTQYF | TRBJ2-3 | TRBV29-1 | TRBD2 | .
TGCGCCAGCAGCCAAGATCGGAGGGATGAGCAGTTCTTC | CASSQDRRDEQFF | TRBJ2-1 | TRBV4-3 | . | few
TGTGCCAGCAGTGAAAACCCAGGCTCCTACGAGCAGTACTTC | CASSENPGSYEQYF | TRBJ2-7 | TRBV6-1 | . | .
TGCGCCAGCAGCTTGGCCATCGCTAGCGGGACGTACGAGCAGTACTTC | CASSLAIASGTYEQYF | TRBJ2-7 | TRBV5-1 | TRBD2 | few
TGTGCCAGCAGCACACAAAACTACAATGAGCAGTTCTTC | CASSTQNYNEQFF | TRBJ2-1 | TRBV6-6 | . | .
TGTGCCAGCAGCCCCCCGGGCGGGGGTGAGCAGTTCTTC | CASSPPGGGEQFF | TRBJ2-1 | TRBV6-1 | TRBD2 | .
TGTGCCAGCAGCTTGCCCTCGACAGGGATCGCCGGGGAGCTGTTTTTT | CASSLPSTGIAGELFF | TRBJ2-2 | TRBV5-6 | TRBD1 | few
TGCAGCGTTAACAGGACCTTAATGAACACTGAAGCTTTCTTT | CSVNRTLMNTEAFF | TRBJ1-1 | TRBV29-1 | . | .
TGCAGTGCTAGAGAACCTCGCGGGCGCACCTACGAGCAGTACTTC | CSAREPRGRTYEQYF | TRBJ2-7 | TRBV20-1 | . | .
TGCGCCAGCAGCCCACCCCAAAGGAACACTGAAGCTTTCTTT | CASSPPQRNTEAFF | TRBJ1-1 | TRBV4-1 | . | few
TGTGCCAGCAGCCCGACAAGAGCCGGGACTAGCGGGGCCTACAATGAGCAGTTCTTC | CASSPTRAGTSGAYNEQFF | TRBJ2-1 | TRBV11-2 | TRBD2 | many
TGTGCCAGCAGCTTAAAGGGATCTAGCGGGAGGGGTCCGCAAGAGACCCAGTACTTC | CASSLKGSSGRGPQETQYF | TRBJ2-5 | TRBV7-3 | TRBD2 | few